This T cell receptor beta chain was sequenced during a study of T cell changes during pregnancy in multiple sclerosis. Sequencing was performed with immunoSEQ multiplex PCR; in TCRdb, only in-frame clones are kept and a portion is missing. Of tens of thousands of clones in the sample, around 94% were seen once. This clone appeared a single time. The TCR comes from a female donor in good health, enrolled as a control in a pregnancy study. The sample in question was peripheral blood, obtained in the second trimester of pregnancy.

CDR3 nucleotide sequence: TGTGCCAGCAGCCCGCTGACAGGGCCCGAGCAGTACTTC. As protein: CASSPLTGPEQYF. The chain employs TRBV7-9 and TRBJ2-7; 7 bases are shared with TRBD1. The junction had 7 bases not matched to a gene; V was cut back by 5 bases and J by 6 bases. The CDR3 is 13 amino acids. Germline lookup yields CDR1 SEHNR and CDR2 FQNEAQ (reference sequence).